This T cell receptor (beta chain) is drawn from a study of cytomegalovirus exposure and HLA in healthy donors. Study details: Most genotyped donors, 65% to 90% of about 400, had Caucasian-associated genetic ancestry.

For this clone: Its antigen is not known. Different DNA sequences within this sample yield the same CDR3.

Primers included in the PCR were 60 Vbeta and 13 Jbeta primers. The assay was immunoSEQ multiplex PCR, and TCRdb's table has in-frame clones only and misses some. The table includes tens of thousands of clones, approximately 79% detected once. This cohort consisted of healthy bone marrow donors. Study-wide findings and caveats: Investigators reported some 150 TCR beta chains as tied to cytomegalovirus. Some public TCRs appeared in many individuals, while most sequences were rare.

The CDR3 sequence is 11 residues long. Germline assignment: CDR1 LNHDA and CDR2 SQIVND (reference sequence). Trimming removed 2 bases at V and 7 bases at J, with 5 bases between. The origin of this receptor is a man aged 30 to 45 in good health and CMV-seronegative. V and J are TRBV19 and TRBJ1-2; unclear D gene. The material sequenced was PBMCs. The CDR3 here is CASSITGGYTF. Written as DNA, the CDR3 is TGTGCCAGTAGTATAACGGGTGGCTACACCTTC.